This T cell receptor (beta chain) was sequenced in a study of identifying expanded T cells in peripheral blood (dated by TCRdb to between 2018 and 2021). For the wider study: Technical replicates were generated by sequencing separate aliquots of the same genomic DNA pool, and four replicates were compared pairwise.

A note on this clone: No antigen is known for it. The input lacks base qualities; no much larger clone sits a single base away.

The immunoSEQ Assay, which uses bias-controlled multiplex PCR amplification of genomic DNA, was used to profile TCRbeta CDR3 regions. The original pipeline was this. To quantify the absolute abundance of each unique TCRbeta CDR3 region, the sequences were collapsed and filtered. Differential abundance was tested with a binomial (Fisher-equivalent) model and with a beta-binomial model adding time-dependent variance fitted from healthy donors. Clones with fewer than 5 combined templates were excluded, and clones with Benjamini-Hochberg FDR below 0.01 were called differentially abundant. Beta-binomial variance was modeled as a function of total template count across the two samples using the form v = (b*log(k)+a)^2. Held by TCRdb, this immuneACCESS table contains in-frame sequences only and omits some clones. Under half of the omission traces to an unresolved V gene where checked; the cause of the rest is unknown. V and J calls and clone size follow that table, whereas D and trimming were derived from the DNA. The sample records 90,000 or so clones, around 88% of which are singletons. Approximately 5.6% of the sample is held by the ten biggest clonotypes.

CDR1 and CDR2, per the germline V gene (reference sequence), are SEHNR and FQNEAQ. From the cysteine through the phenylalanine, the CDR3 covers 9 amino acids. Just CDR3 DNA is preserved here, 27 bases in frame from base 1. During the collection period, no infections or other immune events were recorded for the healthy donors. To calibrate time-dependent variance in a beta-binomial model of T-cell clone differential abundance, blood repertoires from healthy donors were used as a training cohort. The training cohort was composed of around ten healthy donors, 3 female and 7 male. Donor ages ranged from about 29 to 65 years, with an average of roughly 40 years. Whole blood was collected from each healthy donor at three time points spaced approximately 2 weeks apart and obtained from a commercial supplier. For immunosequencing, genomic DNA was extracted from unsorted whole blood. General findings and caveats noted by the study authors: The authors expected that over much longer intervals, such as months to years, biological variance in healthy repertoires might increase even further. About 1.3 differentially abundant clones were flagged by the binomial model between technical replicates, whereas about 15 and 18 were flagged over approximately two weeks and four weeks, respectively. In all healthy donors, the variance in clone template counts between samples taken two weeks apart rose significantly as total template count increased. Across all healthy-donor time intervals, the beta-binomial model significantly cut both the number of clones called differentially abundant and the false-positive rate.

This chain is built from TRBV7-9 and TRBJ1-1; the D gene is unclear. The origin of this receptor is a person aged 18-69 years in good health. The sequencing sample was made of blood. The nucleotide sequence reads as follows: TGTGTCTTCGGTCCTGAAGCTTTCTTT. The translation is CVFGPEAFF.